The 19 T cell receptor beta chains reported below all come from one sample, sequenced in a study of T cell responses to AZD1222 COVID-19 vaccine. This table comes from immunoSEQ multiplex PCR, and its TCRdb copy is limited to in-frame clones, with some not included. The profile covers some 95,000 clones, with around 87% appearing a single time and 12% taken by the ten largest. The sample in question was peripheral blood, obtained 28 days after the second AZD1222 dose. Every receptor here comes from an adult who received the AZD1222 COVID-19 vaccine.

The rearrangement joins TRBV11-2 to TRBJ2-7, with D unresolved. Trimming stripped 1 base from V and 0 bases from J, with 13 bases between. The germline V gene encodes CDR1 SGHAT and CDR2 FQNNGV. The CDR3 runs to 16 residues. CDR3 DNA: TGTGCCAGCAGCTTAGGGGTAGGGTTTAGCTCCTACGAGCAGTACTTC. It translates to CASSLGVGFSSYEQYF.

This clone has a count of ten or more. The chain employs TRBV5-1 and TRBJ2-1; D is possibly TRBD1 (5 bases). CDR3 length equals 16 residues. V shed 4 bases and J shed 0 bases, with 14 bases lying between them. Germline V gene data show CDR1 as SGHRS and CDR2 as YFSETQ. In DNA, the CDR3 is TGCGCCAGCAGCGGAACAGGCTCTAGCTCCTACAATGAGCAGTTCTTC. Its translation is CASSGTGSSSYNEQFF.

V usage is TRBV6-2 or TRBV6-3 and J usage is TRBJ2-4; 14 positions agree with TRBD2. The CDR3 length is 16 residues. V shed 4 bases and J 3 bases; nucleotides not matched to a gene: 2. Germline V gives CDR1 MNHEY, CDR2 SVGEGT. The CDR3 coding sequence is TGTGCCAGCAGTTCGGGACTAGCGGGAGTCAAAAACATTCAGTACTTC. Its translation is CASSSGLAGVKNIQYF.

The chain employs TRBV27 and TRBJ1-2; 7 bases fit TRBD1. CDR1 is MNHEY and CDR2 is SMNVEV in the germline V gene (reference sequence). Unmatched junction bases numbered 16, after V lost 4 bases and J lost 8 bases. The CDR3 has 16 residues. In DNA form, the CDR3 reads TGTGCCAGCAGTTCAGGGGGACTCGGGAACCTGGGGGGCTACACCTTC. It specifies CASSSGGLGNLGGYTF.

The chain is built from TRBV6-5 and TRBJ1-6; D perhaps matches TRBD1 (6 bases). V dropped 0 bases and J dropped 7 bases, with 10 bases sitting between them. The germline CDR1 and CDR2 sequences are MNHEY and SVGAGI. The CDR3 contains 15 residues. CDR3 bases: TGTGCCAGCAGTTACTCCGGACAGTTCAATTCACCCCTCCACTTT. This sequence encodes CASSYSGQFNSPLHF.

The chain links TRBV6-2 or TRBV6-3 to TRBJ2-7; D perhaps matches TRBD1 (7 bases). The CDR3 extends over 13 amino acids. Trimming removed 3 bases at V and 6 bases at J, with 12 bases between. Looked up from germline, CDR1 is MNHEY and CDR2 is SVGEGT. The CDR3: CASSYGGGGEQYF. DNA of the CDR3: TGTGCCAGCAGTTATGGAGGGGGCGGCGAGCAGTACTTC.

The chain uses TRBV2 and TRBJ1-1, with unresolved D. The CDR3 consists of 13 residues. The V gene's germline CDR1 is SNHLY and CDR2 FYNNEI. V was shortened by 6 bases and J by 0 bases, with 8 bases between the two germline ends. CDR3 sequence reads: CASRSGLNTEAFF. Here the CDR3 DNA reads TGTGCCAGCAGAAGTGGGTTGAACACTGAAGCTTTCTTT.

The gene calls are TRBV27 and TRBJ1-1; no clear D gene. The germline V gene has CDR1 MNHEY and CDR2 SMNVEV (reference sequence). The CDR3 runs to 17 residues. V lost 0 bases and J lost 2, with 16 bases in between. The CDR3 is CASSLSANSPLNTEAFF. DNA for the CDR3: TGTGCCAGCAGTTTATCGGCGAACTCCCCACTTAACACTGAAGCTTTCTTT.

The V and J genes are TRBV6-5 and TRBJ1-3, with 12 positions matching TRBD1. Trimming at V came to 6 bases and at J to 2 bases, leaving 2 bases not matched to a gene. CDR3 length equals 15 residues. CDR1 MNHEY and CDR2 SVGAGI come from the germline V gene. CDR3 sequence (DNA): TGTGCCAGCAGGAGGGACAGGGGGCCTGGAAACACCATATATTTT. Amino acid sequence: CASRRDRGPGNTIYF.

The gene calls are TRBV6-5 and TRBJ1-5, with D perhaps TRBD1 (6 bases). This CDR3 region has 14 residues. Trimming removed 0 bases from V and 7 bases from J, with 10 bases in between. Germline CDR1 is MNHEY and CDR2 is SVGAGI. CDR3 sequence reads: CASSYSGQGQPQHF. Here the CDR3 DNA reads TGTGCCAGCAGTTACTCGGGACAAGGGCAGCCCCAGCATTTT.

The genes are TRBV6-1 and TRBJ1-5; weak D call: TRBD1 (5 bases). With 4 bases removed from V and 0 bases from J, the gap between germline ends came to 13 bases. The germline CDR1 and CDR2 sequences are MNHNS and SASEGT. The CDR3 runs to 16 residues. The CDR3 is CASSATVDPSNQPQHF. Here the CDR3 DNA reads TGTGCCAGCAGTGCGACAGTGGATCCTAGCAATCAGCCCCAGCATTTT.

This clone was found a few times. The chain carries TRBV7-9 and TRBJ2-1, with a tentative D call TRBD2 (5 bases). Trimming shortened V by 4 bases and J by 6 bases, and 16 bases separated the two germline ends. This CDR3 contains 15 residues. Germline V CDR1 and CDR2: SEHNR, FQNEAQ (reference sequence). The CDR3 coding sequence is TGTGCCAGCAGCTACGTCGAACTAGGAAGCAATGAGCAGTTCTTC. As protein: CASSYVELGSNEQFF.

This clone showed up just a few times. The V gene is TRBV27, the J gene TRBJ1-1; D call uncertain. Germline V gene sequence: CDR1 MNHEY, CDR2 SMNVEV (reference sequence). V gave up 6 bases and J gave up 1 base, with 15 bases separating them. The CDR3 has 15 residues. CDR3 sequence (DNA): TGTGCCAGCAGATCCGAGGGTAGTGCGAACACTGAAGCTTTCTTT. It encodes CASRSEGSANTEAFF.

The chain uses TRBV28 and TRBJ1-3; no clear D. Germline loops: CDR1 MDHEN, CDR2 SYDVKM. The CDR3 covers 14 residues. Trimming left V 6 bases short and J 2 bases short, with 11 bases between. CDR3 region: CASSLTLTGNTIYF. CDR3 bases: TGTGCCAGCAGCCTTACGCTCACTGGAAACACCATATATTTT. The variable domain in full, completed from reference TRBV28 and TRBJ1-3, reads DVKVTQSSRYLVKRTGEKVFLECVQDMDHENMFWYRQDPGLGLRLIYFSYDVKMKEKGDIPEGYSVSREKKERFSLILESASTNQTSMYLCASSLTLTGNTIYFGEGSWLTVV.

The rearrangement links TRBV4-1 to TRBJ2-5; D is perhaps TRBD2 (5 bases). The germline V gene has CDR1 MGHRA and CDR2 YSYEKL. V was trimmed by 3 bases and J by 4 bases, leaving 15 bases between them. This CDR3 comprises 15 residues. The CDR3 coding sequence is TGCGCCAGCAGCCACCAGAGGACTTACCGAGAGACCCAGTACTTC. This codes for CASSHQRTYRETQYF.

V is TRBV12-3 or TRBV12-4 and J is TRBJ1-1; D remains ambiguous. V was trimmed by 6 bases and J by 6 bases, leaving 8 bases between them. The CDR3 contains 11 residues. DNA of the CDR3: TGTGCCAGCAGACGTCGATCTGAAGCTTTCTTT. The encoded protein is CASRRRSEAFF.

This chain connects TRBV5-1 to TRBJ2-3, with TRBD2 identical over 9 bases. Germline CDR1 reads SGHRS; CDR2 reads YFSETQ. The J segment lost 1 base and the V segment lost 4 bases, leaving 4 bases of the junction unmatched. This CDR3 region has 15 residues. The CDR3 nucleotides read TGCGCCAGCAGCCCGACTAGCGGACGCACAGATACGCAGTATTTT. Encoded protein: CASSPTSGRTDTQYF.

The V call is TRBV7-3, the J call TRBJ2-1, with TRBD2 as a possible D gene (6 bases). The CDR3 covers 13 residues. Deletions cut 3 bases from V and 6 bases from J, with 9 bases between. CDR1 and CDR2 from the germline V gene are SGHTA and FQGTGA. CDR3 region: CASSLEGLNEQFF. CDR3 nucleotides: TGTGCCAGCAGCTTGGAGGGTCTCAATGAGCAGTTCTTC. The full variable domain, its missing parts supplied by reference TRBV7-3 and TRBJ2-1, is GAGVSQTPSNKVTEKGKYVELRCDPISGHTALYWYRQSLGQGPEFLIYFQGTGAADDSGLPNDRFFAVRPEGSVSTLKIQRTERGDSAVYLCASSLEGLNEQFFGPGTRLTVL.

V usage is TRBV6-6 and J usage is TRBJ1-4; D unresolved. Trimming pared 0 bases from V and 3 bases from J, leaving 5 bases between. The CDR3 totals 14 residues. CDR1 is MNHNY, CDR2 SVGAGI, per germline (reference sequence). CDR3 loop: CASSYSNANEKLFF. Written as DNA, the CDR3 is TGTGCCAGCAGTTACTCGAACGCTAATGAAAAACTGTTTTTT.